A single sample is the source of the 12 T cell receptor beta chains below, sequenced in a study of neurological immune-mediated disorders. A single record per CDR3 protein comes from TCRdb applying MiXCR to the 5' RACE reads. The sample comprises about 55,000 distinct CDR3 sequences, approximately 4.4% of which are singletons, and 2.9% rests with the top ten. The sequencing sample was made of PBMCs. The receptor set was obtained from a man between 50 and 59 years old with multiple sclerosis.

This clonotype came up many times. The rearrangement links TRBV10-3 to TRBJ2-1; TRBD2 aligns across 8 bases. Trimming at V came to 3 bases and at J to 4 bases, leaving 5 bases not matched to a gene. The CDR3 covers 15 residues. The germline gives CDR1 ENHRY, CDR2 SYGVKD. The CDR3, as DNA: TGTGCCATCAGTGACCCGGGGGGGATTTACAATGAGCAGTTCTTC. This sequence encodes CAISDPGGIYNEQFF.

This clonotype was detected many times. This chain uses TRBV3-1 with TRBJ2-1; 10 bases are shared with TRBD2. CDR1 is LGHDT and CDR2 is YNNKEL in the germline V gene (reference sequence). Trimming took 0 bases from V and 5 from J; bases not matched to a gene: 7. The CDR3 length is 17 residues. The CDR3 bases are TGTGCCAGCAGCCAAGACTTGAGCGGGAGGGGGGACAATGAGCAGTTCTTC. It encodes CASSQDLSGRGDNEQFF.

This clonotype showed up many times. In DNA, the CDR3 is TGTGCCAGCGGGCGGGACCAAACCAATGAGCAGTTCTTC. Amino acids: CASGRDQTNEQFF. The chain has TRBV7-2 and TRBJ2-1; perhaps TRBD2 as D (6 bases). This CDR3 spans 13 amino acids. Germline loops: CDR1 SGHTA, CDR2 FQGNSA. Trimming pared 8 bases from V and 6 bases from J, leaving 14 bases between.

This clonotype was picked up many times. Here the CDR3 DNA reads TGTGCCAGCCGGGGGACAAATTCACCCCTCCACTTT. As protein: CASRGTNSPLHF. This chain joins TRBV6-5 and TRBJ1-6; TRBD1 is a possible D gene (6 bases). The V end was cut by 8 bases, the J end by 7 bases, with 9 bases between. The CDR3 extends over 12 amino acids. From germline, CDR1 is MNHEY and CDR2 SVGAGI.

This clonotype was recorded at least ten times. V and J are TRBV7-2 and TRBJ2-7; D is unclear. CDR1 is SGHTA and CDR2 is FQGNSA in the germline V gene. The CDR3 has 14 amino acids. Trimming cost V 1 base and J 4 bases, with 11 bases left between them. CDR3 coding DNA: TGTGCCAGCAGCTTAGGTCTAGGTTATTACGAGCAGTACTTC. This gives the protein CASSLGLGYYEQYF. Full variable domain (outside the CDR3, taken from reference TRBV7-2 and TRBJ2-7): GAGVSQSPSNKVTEKGKDVELRCDPISGHTALYWYRQSLGQGLEFLIYFQGNSAPDKSGLPSDRFSAERTGGSVSTLTIQRTQQEDSAVYLCASSLGLGYYEQYFGPGTRLTVT.

This clonotype was seen more than once but under ten times. The V gene is TRBV29-1, the J gene TRBJ2-1; D may match TRBD1 or TRBD2 (5 bases each). Germline V gene data show CDR1 as SQVTM and CDR2 as ANQGSEA. The CDR3 length is 13 residues. V lost 5 bases to trimming and J lost 4 bases, with 12 bases between them. The DNA for the CDR3 is TGCAGCGTTCGAGCCGGGACGTACAATGAGCAGTTCTTC. Translated: CSVRAGTYNEQFF.

This clonotype was seen repeatedly, ten times or more. The gene calls are TRBV7-9 and TRBJ2-7; D assignment may be TRBD1 or TRBD2 (5 bases each). V shed 5 bases and J shed 4 bases, with 12 bases lying between them. Germline values: CDR1 SEHNR, CDR2 FQNEAQ (reference sequence). The CDR3 loop spans 13 amino acids. This CDR3 is CASSQGPKYEQYF. As DNA, the CDR3 is TGTGCCAGCAGCCAGGGACCCAAATACGAGCAGTACTTC.

This chain links TRBV7-9 with TRBJ1-1; perhaps TRBD1 as D (5 bases). CDR1 is SEHNR and CDR2 is FQNEAQ in the germline V gene (reference sequence). Trimming pared 4 bases from V and 1 base from J, leaving 7 bases between. CDR3 length: 13 residues. The CDR3 here is CASSSDRNTEAFF. CDR3 sequence (DNA): TGTGCCAGCAGCTCCGACAGGAACACTGAAGCTTTCTTT.

This clonotype came up many times. Germline is not matched at one junction end, which may reflect a read error. This chain uses TRBV20-1 with TRBJ1-5, with D maybe TRBD1 (6 bases). Germline CDR1 is DFQATT and CDR2 is SNEGSKA (reference sequence). This CDR3 comprises 14 residues. The CDR3 DNA follows: TGCAGTGCTAGAACAGGGCGACGGGGCCAGCCCCAGAATTTT. This gives the protein CSARTGRRGQPQNF.

The chain carries TRBV20-1 and TRBJ2-7; D is possibly TRBD1 or TRBD2 (5 bases each). Trimming removed 5 bases from V and 3 bases from J, with 26 bases in between. Germline CDR1 is DFQATT and CDR2 is SNEGSKA (reference sequence). This CDR3 spans 17 amino acids. The CDR3 DNA reads TGCAGTGCTCCTGGGACCGGCTCGGTTGCGTACAACTACGAGCAGTACTTC. This sequence encodes CSAPGTGSVAYNYEQYF.

This clonotype appeared many times. CDR3 protein: CASSHAQGHEQYF. As DNA, the CDR3 is TGTGCCAGCAGCCATGCACAGGGCCACGAGCAGTACTTC. The V call is TRBV3-1, the J call TRBJ2-7; D perhaps matches TRBD1 (6 bases). V was cut by 3 bases and J by 5 bases, with 11 bases left in between. The CDR3 contains 13 residues. CDR1 LGHDT and CDR2 YNNKEL come from the germline V gene (reference sequence).

The sample holds many counts of this clonotype. CDR3 DNA sequence: TGCAGTGCTAGAACCGACCTGAACACTGAAGCTTTCTTT. Protein: CSARTDLNTEAFF. This chain joins TRBV20-1 and TRBJ1-1, with D uncertain. Germline CDR1 DFQATT, CDR2 SNEGSKA (reference sequence). With 2 bases removed from V and 0 bases from J, the gap between germline ends came to 7 bases. The CDR3 loop spans 13 amino acids.